A single sample gave rise to the 22 T cell receptor beta chains below, sequenced in a study of long-term antiretroviral therapy in people with HIV. Researchers ran immunoSEQ v3.0 at survey level. This table comes from immunoSEQ multiplex PCR, and its TCRdb copy is limited to in-frame clones, with some not included. The sample lists roughly 20,000 clones; 82% were seen once. Here the sequenced sample was unsorted PBMCs, taken at the start of antiretroviral therapy. These receptors came from a man aged 50-59 years with HIV.

The chain recombines TRBV6-4 with TRBJ2-3; TRBD1 might be the D (5 bases). CDR1 and CDR2 (germline): MRHNA, SNTAGT. The V and J ends lost 4 bases and 1 base respectively, with 6 bases between them. The CDR3 consists of 13 residues. The CDR3 nucleotides are TGTGCCAGCAGTGCGACAGGCACAGATACGCAGTATTTT. This gives the protein CASSATGTDTQYF.

This clone appeared a single time. This chain connects TRBV28 to TRBJ1-2, with D maybe TRBD1 (6 bases). The germline V gene has CDR1 MDHEN and CDR2 SYDVKM. This CDR3 is built from 16 residues. The ends were cut back, 4 bases at V and 4 bases at J, with 19 bases in the middle. Here the CDR3 reads CASSSYGQQGPYGYTF. The CDR3 DNA sequence: TGTGCCAGCAGTTCTTATGGGCAACAGGGTCCCTATGGCTACACCTTC.

This chain connects TRBV28 to TRBJ1-4; possibly TRBD1 for D (5 bases). The CDR3 length is 13 residues. V lost 7 bases, J lost 8 bases, and 14 bases lay in between. Looked up from germline, CDR1 is MDHEN and CDR2 is SYDVKM. CDR3 loop: CASTQDIGEKLFF. CDR3 DNA: TGTGCCAGCACCCAGGACATTGGCGAAAAACTGTTTTTT.

This chain links TRBV11-2 with TRBJ2-4, with a weak D call TRBD2 (5 bases). The germline V and J ends were trimmed by 2 bases and 3 bases, with 11 bases remaining between them. The germline V gene has CDR1 SGHAT and CDR2 FQNNGV. This CDR3 comprises 15 residues. This CDR3 reads CASSLLAAVKNIQYF. For the CDR3, the DNA is TGTGCCAGCAGCTTACTTGCAGCGGTCAAAAACATTCAGTACTTC.

V and J are TRBV7-2 and TRBJ2-3; no clear D gene. Germline V CDR1 and CDR2: SGHTA, FQGNSA. Trimming removed 0 bases at V and 2 bases at J, with 12 bases between. CDR3 size: 16 residues. CDR3 protein: CASSLAARIHTDTQYF. The CDR3 DNA is TGTGCCAGCAGCTTAGCCGCCCGAATTCACACAGATACGCAGTATTTT.

V is TRBV6-5 and J is TRBJ2-5; tentative D call: TRBD2 (6 bases). CDR1 and CDR2 (germline): MNHEY, SVGAGI. This CDR3 comprises 14 residues. V lost 0 bases, J lost 7 bases, and 12 bases lay in between. Written as DNA, the CDR3 is TGTGCCAGCAGTTACTCTACTAGCCTGGGGACCCAGTACTTC. Translating gives CASSYSTSLGTQYF.

J is TRBJ2-4 and V is TRBV7-8; D might be TRBD1 (5 bases). The V end lost 1 base, the J end lost 6 bases, and 16 bases lay between the germline ends. The CDR3 spans 16 residues. The germline V gene encodes CDR1 SGHVS and CDR2 FQNEAQ. The CDR3 nucleotides are TGTGCCAGCAGCTTAGTCTCCAGGGCGGCGGCAAACATTCAGTACTTC. As protein: CASSLVSRAAANIQYF.

The chain links TRBV18 to TRBJ2-3; TRBD2 agrees at 7 bases. Germline assignment: CDR1 KGHSH and CDR2 LQKENI. The CDR3 is 14 amino acids. Trimming cost V 3 bases and J 2 bases; bases outside gene matches: 2. The CDR3 DNA reads as TGTGCCAGCTCACCGGGGGGGTTCACAGATACGCAGTATTTT. Translated: CASSPGGFTDTQYF.

The chain is built from TRBV5-1 and TRBJ2-6; D not certain. The CDR3 runs 18 residues. Looked up from germline, CDR1 is SGHRS and CDR2 is YFSETQ. The germline V and J ends were trimmed by 5 bases and 0 bases, with 18 bases remaining between them. For the CDR3, the DNA is TGCGCCAGCAGTCTCCGGGTCGTTACCTCCTCTGGGGCCAACGTCCTGACTTTC. This codes for CASSLRVVTSSGANVLTF.

The genes are TRBV7-2 and TRBJ1-6, with D maybe TRBD1 (6 bases). Trimming removed 2 bases at V and 1 base at J, with 9 bases between. The CDR3 extends over 16 amino acids. Germline CDR1 and CDR2: SGHTA and FQGNSA. This chain's CDR3 is CASSLRQASYNSPLHF. The CDR3 DNA is TGTGCCAGCAGCTTAAGACAGGCATCCTATAATTCACCCCTCCACTTT.

The sample holds a few counts of this clone. The V and J genes are TRBV7-2 and TRBJ1-2, with D possibly TRBD1 on 5 matching bases. CDR3 size: 14 residues. V was cut by 5 bases and J by 6 bases, with 16 bases left in between. CDR1 SGHTA and CDR2 FQGNSA come from the germline V gene. Written as DNA, the CDR3 is TGTGCCAGCAGCCCCAATTGGGGCGGGGATGGCTACACCTTC. This translates into CASSPNWGGDGYTF. The full variable domain, rest sourced from reference TRBV7-2 and TRBJ1-2, is GAGVSQSPSNKVTEKGKDVELRCDPISGHTALYWYRQSLGQGLEFLIYFQGNSAPDKSGLPSDRFSAERTGGSVSTLTIQRTQQEDSAVYLCASSPNWGGDGYTFGSGTRLTVV.

The J gene is TRBJ2-5, the V gene TRBV21-1. TRBV21-1 is labeled a pseudogene. The length of the CDR3 is 8 residues. The DNA for the CDR3 is TGTGCCAGCAGCCGGACCTACTTC. It specifies CASSRTYF.

V is TRBV5-4 and J is TRBJ1-4; D remains unclear. Trimming pared 4 bases from V and 3 bases from J, leaving 13 bases between. Germline V gene sequence: CDR1 SGHNT, CDR2 YYREEE (reference sequence). The CDR3 has 15 amino acids. The CDR3 region is CASSQSRRANEKLFF. The CDR3 nucleotides are TGTGCCAGCAGCCAAAGCCGGAGGGCTAATGAAAAACTGTTTTTT. The full variable domain, rest sourced from reference TRBV5-4 and TRBJ1-4, is ETGVTQSPTHLIKTRGQQVTLRCSSQSGHNTVSWYQQALGQGPQFIFQYYREEENGRGNFPPRFSGLQFPNYSSELNVNALELDDSALYLCASSQSRRANEKLFFGSGTQLSVL.

The chain employs TRBV19 and TRBJ1-1; D possibly corresponds to TRBD1 (5 bases). CDR3 length: 17 amino acids. The V gene's germline CDR1 is LNHDA and CDR2 SQIVND (reference sequence). V was pared by 7 bases and J by 0 bases, with 21 bases between. The CDR3 nucleotides are TGTGCCAGTACCCCCGGGAGGGGCCAACACTTGAACACTGAAGCTTTCTTT. This translates into CASTPGRGQHLNTEAFF.

The rearrangement joins TRBV11-3 to TRBJ1-1; D remains ambiguous. V shed 1 base and J shed 5 bases, with 11 bases lying between them. CDR1 is SGHNT and CDR2 is YENEEA in the germline V gene. The CDR3 runs to 14 residues. As DNA, the CDR3 is TGTGCCAGCAGCTTAGTTCCGGGGAGGACTGAAGCTTTCTTT. It encodes CASSLVPGRTEAFF.

This clone was found once. The chain combines TRBV19 with TRBJ2-5; tentative D call: TRBD2 (6 bases). The germline CDR1 and CDR2 sequences are LNHDA and SQIVND (reference sequence). The CDR3 has 14 amino acids. V lost 2 bases and J lost 1, with 8 bases in between. Here the CDR3 DNA reads TGTGCCAGTAGTATACAACTAGCCCAAGAGACCCAGTACTTC. This encodes CASSIQLAQETQYF.

The J gene is TRBJ1-4, the V gene TRBV10-3; D uncertain. With 0 bases removed from V and 5 bases from J, the gap between germline ends came to 7 bases. The germline V gene encodes CDR1 ENHRY and CDR2 SYGVKD. This CDR3 comprises 14 residues. The CDR3 sequence is CAISESVINEKLFF. As DNA, the CDR3 is TGTGCCATCAGTGAGTCCGTTATCAATGAAAAACTGTTTTTT.

The chain employs TRBV11-3 and TRBJ2-5; D unclear. The CDR3 is 15 amino acids. Deletions cut 0 bases from V and 5 bases from J, with 13 bases between. The V gene's germline CDR1 is SGHNT and CDR2 YENEEA. In DNA, the CDR3 is TGTGCCAGCAGCTTAGAAGGTTTTCCTCGGGAGACCCAGTACTTC. It encodes CASSLEGFPRETQYF.

The chain uses TRBV28 and TRBJ2-7, with 7 positions matching TRBD2. Germline values: CDR1 MDHEN, CDR2 SYDVKM. This CDR3 comprises 20 residues. J lost 0 bases, V lost 4 bases, and 21 bases had no gene match. The DNA for the CDR3 is TGTGCCAGCAGTTGGGTATGGCTAGAACGGGGGGTGCTAAGCTCCTACGAGCAGTACTTC. Its protein is CASSWVWLERGVLSSYEQYF.

A few counts support this clone. The rearrangement links TRBV2 to TRBJ1-5; D gene unclear. CDR1 is SNHLY and CDR2 is FYNNEI in the germline V gene. This CDR3 region has 16 residues. V lost 5 bases and J lost 0, with 14 bases in between. This CDR3 is CASSIVGWDSNQPQHF. Written as DNA, the CDR3 is TGTGCCAGCAGTATAGTGGGGTGGGATAGCAATCAGCCCCAGCATTTT. Variable domain in full (rest from reference TRBV2 and TRBJ1-5): EPEVTQTPSHQVTQMGQEVILRCVPISNHLYFYWYRQILGQKVEFLVSFYNNEISEKSEIFDDQFSVERPDGSNFTLKIRSTKLEDSAMYFCASSIVGWDSNQPQHFGDGTRLSIL.

This chain links TRBV30 with TRBJ1-5, with D maybe TRBD1 (5 bases). The CDR3 contains 13 residues. Per germline, CDR1 GTSNPN and CDR2 SVGIG (reference sequence). Trimming stripped 5 bases from V and 5 bases from J, with 13 bases between. The CDR3 loop reads CAWAQGKDQPQHF. The CDR3 DNA reads TGTGCCTGGGCCCAGGGAAAGGATCAGCCCCAGCATTTT.

The rearrangement joins TRBV19 to TRBJ1-2; TRBD1 might be the D (5 bases). Germline values: CDR1 LNHDA, CDR2 SQIVND (reference sequence). The CDR3 consists of 14 residues. The ends were cut back, 8 bases at V and 8 bases at J, with 21 bases in the middle. CDR3 sequence reads: CASRDYRGPSGYTF. CDR3 sequence (DNA): TGTGCCAGTCGGGATTATAGGGGACCTTCCGGCTACACCTTC.